The clone carrying this T cell receptor beta chain was found many times. Antigen unknown. The investigators amplified TCR beta CDR3 regions from RNA transcripts. First-round RT-PCR of the TCR CDR3 relied on the HTBI primer set. Using its own MiXCR run on the multiplex PCR reads, TCRdb lists one record per CDR3 protein. This sample yields around 620,000 distinct CDR3 sequences, of which around 14% are seen a single time; roughly 7.7% belongs to the top ten. Trimming cost V 3 bases and J 8 bases; bases outside gene matches: 6. Germline V gene lookup returns CDR1 SGHKS and CDR2 YYEKEE (reference sequence). CDR3 length equals 14 residues. The data derive from a study of T cells in Graves' hyperthyroidism and ophthalmopathy. Findings and limits, study-wide: Patients with ophthalmopathy were separated from those with stable hyperthyroidism by a 13 V-J model.

The TCR was taken from a woman aged 18-29 years with Graves' ophthalmopathy. The sequencing sample was made of blood. This chain connects TRBV5-5 to TRBJ2-4; 9 positions agree with TRBD1. CDR3 bases: TGTGCCAGCAGCTATCCGGGACAGGGCGACATTCAGTACTTC. Translated: CASSYPGQGDIQYF.